This entry lists 31 T cell receptor beta chains sequenced from one sample in a study of Tregs in tolerant kidney transplant recipients. The protocol was immunoSEQ multiplex PCR, while the TCRdb copy is restricted to in-frame clones and leaves out a portion. The sample includes over 50,000 clones, 80% to 90% seen only once; the top ten take under 2.5%. The input for sequencing was Tregs from blood, taken before the transplant. Receptors originate from a human donor who received a combined kidney and bone marrow transplant.

The genes are TRBV6-5 and TRBJ2-1; 9 positions match TRBD1. The CDR3 runs 13 residues. CDR1 and CDR2 from the germline V gene are MNHEY and SVGAGI. V dropped 8 bases and J dropped 9; count of bases not matched to a gene: 8. The CDR3, as DNA: TGTGCCAGCGTTGAACAGGGGGCAGGTGAGCAGTTCTTC. Protein: CASVEQGAGEQFF.

This sequence joins TRBV11-3 and TRBJ1-3; tentative D call: TRBD1 (5 bases). Trimming removed 1 base from V and 6 bases from J, with 10 bases in between. Germline V CDR1 and CDR2: SGHNT, YENEEA. This CDR3 is built from 14 residues. The CDR3 nucleotides read TGTGCCAGCAGCTTAGCGAGCGGGGCAAACACCATATATTTT. This sequence encodes CASSLASGANTIYF.

The rearrangement joins TRBV6-1 to TRBJ1-6; 10 positions match TRBD1. The trim removed 3 bases at V and 6 bases at J, leaving 5 bases unmatched. The germline gives CDR1 MNHNS, CDR2 SASEGT. CDR3 length: 16 amino acids. The CDR3 DNA is TGTGCCAGCAGTGAGGGGACAGGGGTCCCTAATTCACCCCTCCACTTT. Translated, it gives CASSEGTGVPNSPLHF.

The rearrangement joins TRBV27 to TRBJ2-3; D gene uncertain. This CDR3 is built from 14 residues. Trimming removed 4 bases at V and 5 bases at J, with 13 bases between. The germline V gene encodes CDR1 MNHEY and CDR2 SMNVEV (reference sequence). CDR3 sequence reads: CASSSSLLGDTQYF. In DNA, the CDR3 is TGTGCCAGCAGTTCCTCTCTGCTAGGAGATACGCAGTATTTT.

CDR3 residues: CASSLAWTGGYGETQYF. CDR3 nucleotides: TGTGCCAGCAGCTTAGCTTGGACAGGGGGCTATGGGGAGACCCAGTACTTC. J is TRBJ2-5 and V is TRBV7-2, with 11 bases that match TRBD1. Losses at the gene ends were 0 bases for V and 5 bases for J; bases not matched to a gene: 8. From germline, CDR1 is SGHTA and CDR2 FQGNSA. CDR3 length: 17 amino acids.

The chain links TRBV6-5 to TRBJ2-7; 7 nucleotides align to TRBD1. CDR3 length: 13 residues. Germline trimming cut 6 bases from V and 2 bases from J; bases unmatched to any gene: 4. Per germline, CDR1 MNHEY and CDR2 SVGAGI. CDR3: CASSQDRTYEQYF. CDR3 nucleotides: TGTGCCAGCAGCCAGGACAGGACCTACGAGCAGTACTTC.

This chain links TRBV7-2 with TRBJ1-1; TRBD1 aligns across 8 bases. Germline assignment: CDR1 SGHTA and CDR2 FQGNSA. This CDR3 spans 15 amino acids. V trimming: 5 bases; J trimming: 8 bases; junction bases outside the gene matches: 13. CDR3 sequence: CASSHAGTGEFEAFF. As DNA, the CDR3 is TGTGCCAGCAGCCACGCCGGGACAGGAGAATTCGAAGCTTTCTTT.

This clone came up once. V usage is TRBV27 and J usage is TRBJ1-6, with unresolved D. CDR3 size: 16 residues. V gave up 5 bases and J gave up 4 bases, with 15 bases separating them. The germline V gene has CDR1 MNHEY and CDR2 SMNVEV (reference sequence). CDR3 coding DNA: TGTGCCAGCAGTCCCATTAGTCGAGCGTATAATTCACCCCTCCACTTT. Its translation: CASSPISRAYNSPLHF.

This clone was seen only a few times. In the same sample, other DNA sequences code for this CDR3. This chain uses TRBV5-8 with TRBJ1-2, with unresolved D. CDR3 length: 13 amino acids. The germline V and J ends were trimmed by 0 bases and 5 bases, with 8 bases remaining between them. In germline, CDR1 is SGHTS, CDR2 YDEGEE. The CDR3 here is CASSLDSTYGYTF. The CDR3 DNA reads as TGTGCCAGCAGCTTGGACAGTACTTATGGCTACACCTTC.

This clone has more than one count but fewer than ten. In DNA, the CDR3 is TGTGCCAGCAGTTACGGGTATGGCTACACCTTC. It is translated as CASSYGYGYTF. J is TRBJ1-2 and V is TRBV28, with D unresolved. The CDR3 is 11 amino acids. CDR1 is MDHEN and CDR2 is SYDVKM in the germline V gene. V was pared by 4 bases and J by 5 bases, with 5 bases between.

J is TRBJ1-5 and V is TRBV27, with D tentatively TRBD1 (5 bases). The CDR3 has 15 amino acids. Trimming cost V 8 bases and J 1 base, with 15 bases left between them. The germline gives CDR1 MNHEY, CDR2 SMNVEV (reference sequence). The CDR3: CASAWRGGSNQPQHF. Here the CDR3 DNA reads TGTGCCAGCGCATGGCGGGGGGGGAGCAATCAGCCCCAGCATTTT.

Worth noting for this clone: One end of the junction does not line up with germline, which may come from a read error. At the DNA level, this CDR3 is encoded by other sequences in the same sample as well. The rearrangement joins TRBV4-1 to TRBJ1-5; tentative D call: TRBD1 (6 bases). There are 17 residues in the CDR3. CDR1 and CDR2 (germline): MGHRA, YSYEKL. CDR3 in amino acids: CASSQVIGTIGNQPQHF. Written as DNA, the CDR3 is TGCGCCAGCAGCCAAGTAATAGGGACAATCGGCAATCAGCCACAGCATTTT.

The chain joins TRBV27 to TRBJ2-7; 8 bases fit TRBD2. The CDR3 totals 16 residues. The V gene's germline CDR1 is MNHEY and CDR2 SMNVEV (reference sequence). The junction had 9 bases not matched to a gene; V was cut back by 2 bases and J by 3 bases. The CDR3 spells CASSLVGGGPNYEQYF. In nucleotides, the CDR3 is TGTGCCAGCAGTTTAGTAGGCGGGGGGCCAAACTACGAGCAGTACTTC.

The V gene is TRBV7-7, the J gene TRBJ2-1; no definite D call. CDR1 is SSHAT, CDR2 FNYEAQ, per germline (reference sequence). Deletions cut 1 base from V and 6 bases from J, with 7 bases between. The CDR3 runs to 13 residues. CDR3 region: CASSLGGPNEQFF. Here the CDR3 DNA reads TGTGCCAGCAGCTTAGGCGGACCCAATGAGCAGTTCTTC.

J is TRBJ1-5 and V is TRBV7-2; 8 bases line up with TRBD1. The CDR3 has 14 amino acids. In germline, CDR1 is SGHTA, CDR2 FQGNSA. The junction had 6 bases not matched to a gene; V was cut back by 7 bases and J by 4 bases. The CDR3: CASKGTGINQPQHF. The CDR3 nucleotides are TGTGCCAGCAAGGGGACAGGCATTAATCAGCCCCAGCATTTT.

The chain uses TRBV15 and TRBJ2-3; 7 positions match TRBD2. Trimming cost V 4 bases and J 2 bases; bases outside gene matches: 15. The CDR3 extends over 18 amino acids. Germline CDR1 and CDR2: LNHNV and YYDKDF (reference sequence). The CDR3 nucleotides read TGTGCCACCAGCATTATCTCTTTTGCGGGAGCGGACACAGATACGCAGTATTTT. Protein product: CATSIISFAGADTDTQYF.

This clone turned up a few times. This chain uses TRBV7-2 with TRBJ2-5; D not resolved. The closer fit of TRBJ2-7 to the DNA end suggests the J call may be wrong. Germline V gene lookup returns CDR1 SGHTA and CDR2 FQGNSA. This CDR3 region has 13 residues. CDR3 sequence (DNA): TGTGCCAGCAGCCCCTTGGTGGGGTTCGAGCAGTACTTC. This encodes CASSPLVGFEQYF.

The CDR3 DNA follows: TGTGCCAGCAGTTACAACAGGGTGGGGGAAAAACTGTTTTTT. Translation gives CASSYNRVGEKLFF. The chain joins TRBV6-5 to TRBJ1-4, with a weak D call TRBD1 (6 bases). The CDR3 contains 14 residues. From germline, CDR1 is MNHEY and CDR2 SVGAGI. Trimming shortened V by 2 bases and J by 8 bases, and 12 bases separated the two germline ends.

The V gene is TRBV18, the J gene TRBJ2-2; 10 bases fit TRBD2. CDR3 size: 17 residues. J was trimmed by 1 base and V by 3 bases; bases with no gene match: 5. In germline, CDR1 is KGHSH, CDR2 LQKENI. DNA for the CDR3: TGTGCCAGCTCACCGCGTGGGACTAGCGTGAACACCGGGGAGCTGTTTTTT. Translation gives CASSPRGTSVNTGELFF.

J is TRBJ2-7 and V is TRBV6-6; D possibly matches TRBD1 or TRBD2 (6 bases each). This CDR3 is 16 amino acids long. The germline V and J ends were trimmed by 4 bases and 2 bases, with 18 bases remaining between them. Germline lookup yields CDR1 MNHNY and CDR2 SVGAGI (reference sequence). The CDR3 bases are TGTGCCAGCAGTTCTTCCGGGGGCAGGGGTACCTACGAGCAGTACTTC. It translates to CASSSSGGRGTYEQYF.

CDR3: CASTAYNYGYTF. In nucleotides, the CDR3 is TGTGCCAGCACAGCTTATAACTATGGCTACACCTTC. The chain carries TRBV2 and TRBJ1-2, with no clear D. CDR3 size: 12 residues. V lost 7 bases and J lost 1, with 7 bases in between. Per germline, CDR1 SNHLY and CDR2 FYNNEI.

Points on this clone: Other DNA sequences in the sample encode the same CDR3. This rearrangement joins TRBV20-1 to TRBJ2-3; D is ambiguous. Germline CDR1 is DFQATT and CDR2 is SNEGSKA (reference sequence). The ends were cut back, 6 bases at V and 3 bases at J, with 7 bases in the middle. The CDR3 has 11 amino acids. CDR3 in DNA: TGCAGTGCAAGGATAACAGATACGCAGTATTTT. Its protein product is CSARITDTQYF.

The chain employs TRBV2 and TRBJ2-7; possible D gene TRBD1, 5 bases. Germline CDR1 reads SNHLY; CDR2 reads FYNNEI. V was clipped by 6 bases and J by 0 bases, with 12 bases between them. The CDR3 length is 14 residues. This chain's CDR3 is CASRQAYNSYEQYF. CDR3 nucleotide sequence: TGTGCCAGCAGACAGGCTTATAACTCCTACGAGCAGTACTTC.

The chain combines TRBV11-2 with TRBJ1-6; no clear D. Trimming removed 3 bases at V and 5 bases at J, with 5 bases between. The germline CDR1 and CDR2 sequences are SGHAT and FQNNGV. This CDR3 is 13 amino acids long. CDR3 sequence reads: CASSLDHNSPLHF. DNA for the CDR3: TGTGCCAGCAGCTTGGACCATAATTCACCCCTCCACTTT.

The chain employs TRBV28 and TRBJ2-7; no clear D gene. V was trimmed by 6 bases and J by 11 bases, leaving 17 bases between them. Germline V CDR1 and CDR2: MDHEN, SYDVKM. CDR3 size: 12 residues. The CDR3 sequence: CASRTSLRLEYF. CDR3 DNA sequence: TGTGCCAGCAGAACCTCACTACGACTGGAGTACTTC.

The chain couples TRBV5-6 to TRBJ1-2; 7 bases fit TRBD1. Trimming at V came to 4 bases and at J to 7 bases, leaving 13 bases not matched to a gene. The CDR3 consists of 15 residues. The germline V gene encodes CDR1 SGHDT and CDR2 YYEEEE. CDR3 loop: CASSGTGTVGVGYTF. The CDR3, as DNA: TGTGCCAGCAGCGGAACCGGGACAGTCGGAGTTGGCTACACCTTC.

This chain links TRBV7-2 with TRBJ2-1; 7 bases line up with TRBD2. V shed 5 bases and J 4 bases; nucleotides not matched to a gene: 2. Germline values: CDR1 SGHTA, CDR2 FQGNSA. The length of the CDR3 is 13 residues. As DNA, the CDR3 is TGTGCCAGCAGCGCTAGCGGATACAATGAGCAGTTCTTC. As protein: CASSASGYNEQFF.

The DNA of the CDR3 is TGTGCCAGCAGCACCACCGCACAGGGGGCGCATGGCTACACCTTC. Its protein product is CASSTTAQGAHGYTF. The chain couples TRBV5-4 to TRBJ1-2; 9 bases agree with TRBD1. The CDR3 spans 15 residues. V shed 4 bases, J shed 6 bases, and the junction held 10 bases outside the gene matches. Germline V gene lookup returns CDR1 SGHNT and CDR2 YYREEE (reference sequence).

This rearrangement joins TRBV18 to TRBJ1-1, with D possibly TRBD1 on 6 matching bases. Germline V gives CDR1 KGHSH, CDR2 LQKENI. V was shortened by 6 bases and J by 5 bases, with 13 bases between the two germline ends. The CDR3 consists of 13 residues. The CDR3 spells CASSPGQKTEAFF. The DNA for the CDR3 is TGTGCCAGCTCCCCCGGACAGAAGACTGAAGCTTTCTTT.

V and J are TRBV9 and TRBJ1-2, with 11 bases aligning to TRBD1. Germline V gives CDR1 SGDLS, CDR2 YYNGEE. The CDR3 consists of 17 residues. The ends lost 3 bases at V and 2 bases at J; junction bases unmatched: 9. The CDR3 protein is CASSGLSRDRGNYGYTF. The CDR3 bases are TGTGCCAGCAGCGGACTGTCCCGGGACAGGGGGAACTATGGCTACACCTTC.

The CDR3 sequence is CASSSSTGAGNTIYF. DNA for the CDR3: TGTGCCAGCAGCTCTTCAACAGGGGCCGGAAACACCATATATTTT. The chain carries TRBV5-4 and TRBJ1-3; TRBD1 aligns across 7 bases. CDR3 length equals 15 residues. V lost 3 bases and J lost 4; bases outside the gene matches: 7. From germline, CDR1 is SGHNT and CDR2 YYREEE (reference sequence).